This is a list of T cell receptor beta chains from one sample in a study of blood T cell repertoires in COVID-19. The method was immunoSEQ multiplex PCR; TCRdb's version includes in-frame clones alone and lacks a portion of them. The sample carries around 290,000 clones, 80% to 95% recorded once. The source material was PBMCs or T cells enriched from blood (not recorded which). The receptors shown here come from a woman younger than 45 who had recovered from COVID-19. CDR3s include the opening cysteine and the closing phenylalanine or tryptophan. A D gene is named only where the DNA matches it firmly. Clone sizes are given selectively: once, few, many, or a class where the clone is expanded.

- | TRBJ2-3 | - | TRBV4-3 | TGCGCCAGCAGCCAAGGGTCGGGCGCGGGATCCACAGATACGCAGTATTTT | CASSQGSGAGSTDTQYF
- | TRBJ2-3 | - | TRBV19 | TGTGCCAGTAGTATCACGGGAGATACAGATACGCAGTATTTT | CASSITGDTDTQYF
- | TRBJ1-2 | - | TRBV21-1 | TGTGCCAGCAGCGGGGCAGGACCCCCCCCTCAATATGGCTACACCTTC | CASSGAGPPPQYGYTF
- | TRBJ1-1 | once | TRBV5-4 | TGTGCCAGCAGCAGCCAGGGGTTGAGTGAAGCTTTCTTT | CASSSQGLSEAFF
- | TRBJ2-1 | - | TRBV4-1 | TGCGCCAGCAGCCAAGTCGCGATCAACAATGAGCAGTTCTTC | CASSQVAINNEQFF
TRBD2 | TRBJ2-1 | - | TRBV19 | TGTGCCAGTAGAAGGGGTCTGGGGGGAACTAGCGGGAGATTACAAGAGCAGTTCTTC | CASRRGLGGTSGRLQEQFF
TRBD1 | TRBJ1-5 | - | TRBV10-3 | TGTGCCATCAGGATGACAGGGGATCAGCCCCAGCATTTT | CAIRMTGDQPQHF
TRBD1 | TRBJ1-4 | - | TRBV19 | TGTGCCAGTACCTTCCGTGGACAGGGGGCGACTAATGAAAAACTGTTTTTT | CASTFRGQGATNEKLFF
TRBD1 | TRBJ2-6 | - | TRBV12-5 | TGTGCTAGTGGTTTCCAGACAGGGGGTGTCAACGTCCTGACTTTC | CASGFQTGGVNVLTF
- | TRBJ1-3 | - | TRBV3-1/TRBV3-2 | TGTGCCAGCAGCATCAGTCCAGGCCCAAACACCATATATTTT | CASSISPGPNTIYF
TRBD1 | TRBJ2-7 | - | TRBV4-3 | TGCGCCAGCAGCCAAGAGGGGACAGGGATCTACGAGCAGTACTTC | CASSQEGTGIYEQYF
TRBD2 | TRBJ2-3 | - | TRBV3-1/TRBV3-2 | TGTGCCAGCAGCCGATTACTACTAGCGGGAGAACGGAGGGGAGATACGCAGTATTTT | CASSRLLLAGERRGDTQYF
TRBD1 | TRBJ2-7 | - | TRBV30 | TGTGCCTGGAGTGGGTACCGGGACAGGGGCAGCGAGCAGTACTTC | CAWSGYRDRGSEQYF
- | TRBJ1-4 | - | TRBV20-1 | TGCAGTGCTAGTGTTGACAGCGCAACTAATGAAAAACTGTTTTTT | CSASVDSATNEKLFF
- | TRBJ2-1 | - | TRBV19 | TGTGCCAGTAGTATTGGGGGGAGAGCCTACAATGAGCAGTTCTTC | CASSIGGRAYNEQFF
- | TRBJ1-2 | - | TRBV19 | TGTGCCAGTGCCGGGGGGTTTAACTATGGCTACACCTTC | CASAGGFNYGYTF
TRBD1 | TRBJ2-7 | - | TRBV28 | TGTGCCAGCAGCCCTAGGCCCGACAGGGAACCCTACGAGCAGTACTTC | CASSPRPDREPYEQYF
- | TRBJ2-7 | - | TRBV19 | TGTGCCAGCCAGGGGCTGCCTGACTACGAGCAGTACTTC | CASQGLPDYEQYF
TRBD2 | TRBJ2-3 | - | TRBV4-3 | TGCGCCAGCAGCCGGACTAGCGGAAGCACAGATACGCAGTATTTT | CASSRTSGSTDTQYF
- | TRBJ1-4 | - | TRBV3-1/TRBV3-2 | TGTGCCAGCAGCCATAGCTCAACTAATGAAAAACTGTTTTTT | CASSHSSTNEKLFF
- | TRBJ2-1 | - | TRBV30 | TGTGCCTGGAGTGGAAGAGGGGTAGCGGAGAACTACAATGAGCAGTTCTTC | CAWSGRGVAENYNEQFF
TRBD1 | TRBJ2-7 | once | TRBV5-4 | TGTGCCAGCAGCTTGGAGGGGGGGACAGGGGGCCGCGAGCAGTACTTC | CASSLEGGTGGREQYF
TRBD2 | TRBJ2-7 | - | TRBV7-2 | TGTGCCAGCAGATTTGGACTAGCCGGCGCCTACGAGCAGTACTTC | CASRFGLAGAYEQYF
- | TRBJ1-1 | - | TRBV6-1 | TGTGCCAGCAGTGAATATTGGCGGGGAGGGGCGAACACTGAAGCTTTCTTT | CASSEYWRGGANTEAFF
- | TRBJ2-5 | - | TRBV2 | TGTGCCAGCAGTGAAGCAGCGGTGGGGAGTGGAGGGGAGACCCAGTACTTC | CASSEAAVGSGGETQYF